The sequence of this T cell receptor beta chain was determined in a study of response to subunit inactivated influenza vaccine. Germline V CDR1 and CDR2: DFQATT, SNEGSKA (reference sequence). The CDR3 totals 13 residues. The V end lost 3 bases, the J end lost 1 base, and 7 bases lay between the germline ends. TCRdb reprocessed the RT-PCR reads with MiXCR, giving one entry per CDR3 protein. The sample includes 560,000 or so distinct CDR3 sequences, under 9% of them seen just once. This clonotype was seen at least ten times. What it binds is not known. Study conclusions and caveats: Authors suggested that a seasonal influenza vaccination recruits few new T cells each time.

The specimen comprised PBMCs from blood, sampled approximately 25 months after vaccination. This receptor was taken from a man in his fifties or sixties who received an inactivated influenza vaccine. The chain uses TRBV20-1 and TRBJ2-1; weak D call: TRBD2 (5 bases). CDR3 nucleotides: TGCAGTGCTAGGAGGGAATCCTACAATGAGCAGTTCTTC. As protein: CSARRESYNEQFF.